This TCR beta chain was profiled in a study of blood T cells in healthy people across ages. Remarks on this clonotype: Its target is not known.

General observations from the study: CMV status of donors was unknown, possibly confounding expanded clonotype changes.

The length of the CDR3 is 16 residues. With V trimmed by 4 bases and J by 6 bases, 8 bases remained unmatched. Germline V gene data show CDR1 as SGHRS and CDR2 as YFSETQ. The use of a sample-barcoded 5' primer and a J-beta primer mix characterized a second PCR of about 7 to 12 cycles. MiXCR was run by TCRdb on the 5' RACE reads, yielding one entry per CDR3 protein. The sample holds more than 750,000 distinct CDR3 sequences, almost 30% seen once. In addition, the sample was reused for a study of T cells of mothers and their children. In that study: Related mother-child pairs shared slightly more overlap than unrelated pairs, but the difference was non-significant.

The receptor was isolated from a woman aged 35 to 49 in good health. The chain combines TRBV5-1 with TRBJ2-1; TRBD2 aligns across 12 bases. Sample: blood. The DNA for the CDR3 is TGCGCCAGCAGCCTGGCTAGCGGGGGGGCCTTCAATGAGCAGTTCTTC. The encoded protein is CASSLASGGAFNEQFF.